These 4 T cell receptor beta chains came from one sample sequenced in a study of radiation and T cells in renal cell carcinoma. Time point of the sample: blood 2 weeks post-SBRT. Treatment indicated: 15 Gy SBRT to primary tumor, nephrectomy 4 weeks later. Sequenced by immunoSEQ multiplex PCR; TCRdb stores in-frame clones only, minus some. The data show roughly 130,000 clones, 85% to 90% seen once. The source material was blood, sampled from a patient whose treatment included radiotherapy and nephrectomy. The receptors were sampled from a woman between 65 and 79 years old with renal cell carcinoma.

Written as DNA, the CDR3 is TGCGCCAGCAGCTTATCAGGGAAAAGCTCCTACGAGCAGTACTTC. It translates to CASSLSGKSSYEQYF. The chain uses TRBV5-1 and TRBJ2-7; tentatively, D is TRBD1 (5 bases). V was trimmed by 2 bases and J by 0 bases, leaving 12 bases between them. From germline, CDR1 is SGHRS and CDR2 YFSETQ. The CDR3 length is 15 residues. The entire variable domain, with the rest obtained from reference TRBV5-1 and TRBJ2-7, is as follows: KAGVTQTPRYLIKTRGQQVTLSCSPISGHRSVSWYQQTPGQGLQFLFEYFSETQRNKGNFPGRFSGRQFSNSRSEMNVSTLELGDSALYLCASSLSGKSSYEQYFGPGTRLTVT.

The chain joins TRBV7-2 to TRBJ1-2; D remains unclear. The germline V gene encodes CDR1 SGHTA and CDR2 FQGNSA. The CDR3 is 14 amino acids. Trimming stripped 2 bases from V and 2 bases from J, with 9 bases between. This CDR3 reads CASSLLWGNYGYTF. In nucleotides, the CDR3 is TGTGCCAGCAGCTTACTTTGGGGAAACTATGGCTACACCTTC.

This clone has a single count. This sequence joins TRBV5-4 and TRBJ2-1, with 7 nucleotides matching TRBD2. Germline V gene data show CDR1 as SGHNT and CDR2 as YYREEE (reference sequence). The CDR3 consists of 14 residues. V was pared by 1 base and J by 4 bases, with 2 bases of the junction left unmatched. The CDR3 DNA follows: TGTGCCAGCAGCTTGCCGCGGGGGTACAATGAGCAGTTCTTC. Translating it yields CASSLPRGYNEQFF.

This rearrangement joins TRBV27 to TRBJ1-2; 7 nucleotides match TRBD1. Germline values: CDR1 MNHEY, CDR2 SMNVEV (reference sequence). V was clipped by 5 bases and J by 4 bases; unmatched bases: 4. The CDR3 is made up of 13 amino acids. The CDR3 region has the DNA TGTGCCAGCAGTCTCGACAGGGCCTATGGCTACACCTTC. Protein: CASSLDRAYGYTF.